One and the same sample provided the 22 T cell receptor beta chains below, sequenced in a study of PD-L1 blockade in urothelial cancer. The protocol was immunoSEQ multiplex PCR, while the TCRdb copy is restricted to in-frame clones and leaves out a portion. This sample has about 70,000 clones; 80% to 85% occur once, and the top ten carry about 5.1%. This material consisted of PBMCs, taken around atezolizumab (anti-PD-L1) treatment. These receptors originate from a man in his sixties or seventies with urothelial cancer.

The chain joins TRBV30 to TRBJ2-7; no firm D call. With 0 bases removed from V and 5 bases from J, the gap between germline ends came to 8 bases. Germline V CDR1 and CDR2: GTSNPN, SVGIG (reference sequence). CDR3 length equals 12 residues. In nucleotides, the CDR3 is TGTGCCTGGAGTGTACTATCGAACGAGCAGTACTTC. Its translation is CAWSVLSNEQYF.

There are a few counts of this clone. V usage is TRBV27 and J usage is TRBJ2-3, with TRBD2 identical over 7 bases. The CDR3 spans 14 residues. Germline V gives CDR1 MNHEY, CDR2 SMNVEV (reference sequence). J gave up 6 bases and V 6 bases, and 9 bases lay outside the gene matches. In nucleotides, the CDR3 is TGTGCCAGCAGCTGGGAGGGCCGGGGGGATACGCAGTATTTT. It yields the protein CASSWEGRGDTQYF.

V gene TRBV5-1 combines with J gene TRBJ2-7; D is unresolved. Germline V gene sequence: CDR1 SGHRS, CDR2 YFSETQ. V dropped 1 base and J dropped 6 bases, with 14 bases sitting between them. The CDR3 sequence is 14 residues long. The CDR3 DNA reads as TGCGCCAGCAGCTTGAGGCAGGCGAGTAGCGAGCAGTACTTC. Translating it yields CASSLRQASSEQYF.

The chain recombines TRBV5-4 with TRBJ2-2; TRBD2 aligns across 7 bases. The CDR3 covers 19 residues. V lost 3 bases and J lost 7; bases outside the gene matches: 21. The germline V gene encodes CDR1 SGHNT and CDR2 YYREEE (reference sequence). The CDR3 is CASSSPLAGVIPRSGELFF. CDR3 DNA: TGTGCCAGCAGCTCGCCTCTGGCGGGAGTTATCCCGAGGAGCGGGGAGCTGTTTTTT.

V and J are TRBV9 and TRBJ1-1, with a possible D match to TRBD1 (5 bases). Germline V gene data show CDR1 as SGDLS and CDR2 as YYNGEE. The CDR3 consists of 17 residues. V was clipped by 0 bases and J by 1 base, with 16 bases between them. The CDR3 bases are TGTGCCAGCAGCGTAGCCCCGAGTGGGGCGGCGAACACTGAAGCTTTCTTT. Protein: CASSVAPSGAANTEAFF.

CDR3 coding DNA: TGTGCCAGCAGCGATAACCTTCGGGAGAACACAGATACGCAGTATTTT. This sequence encodes CASSDNLRENTDTQYF. V usage is TRBV5-5 and J usage is TRBJ2-3, with D possibly matching TRBD2 (6 bases). This CDR3 has 16 residues. Trimming pared 4 bases from V and 2 bases from J, leaving 17 bases between. Germline lookup yields CDR1 SGHKS and CDR2 YYEKEE (reference sequence).

The V gene is TRBV19, the J gene TRBJ1-1, with a weak D call TRBD1 (5 bases). The CDR3 sequence is 13 residues long. V gave up 4 bases and J gave up 5 bases, with 11 bases separating them. Germline values: CDR1 LNHDA, CDR2 SQIVND (reference sequence). CDR3 sequence reads: CASSSRVGTEAFF. The CDR3 DNA is TGTGCCAGTAGTAGCAGGGTAGGAACTGAAGCTTTCTTT.

This chain joins TRBV7-2 and TRBJ2-1; weak D call: TRBD2 (6 bases). Germline CDR1 reads SGHTA; CDR2 reads FQGNSA. This CDR3 has 15 residues. Trimming removed 6 bases at V and 0 bases at J, with 12 bases between. The CDR3 region is CASSIMEGSYNEQFF. For the CDR3, the DNA is TGTGCCAGCAGTATAATGGAGGGCTCCTACAATGAGCAGTTCTTC. Full variable domain (remainder filled in from reference TRBV7-2 and TRBJ2-1): GAGVSQSPSNKVTEKGKDVELRCDPISGHTALYWYRQSLGQGLEFLIYFQGNSAPDKSGLPSDRFSAERTGGSVSTLTIQRTQQEDSAVYLCASSIMEGSYNEQFFGPGTRLTVL.

This clone was detected a few times. The chain recombines TRBV18 with TRBJ2-5; possibly TRBD2 for D (5 bases). Between the trimmed V and J ends, which lost 3 bases and 5 bases, there was a span of 16 bases. The germline V gene encodes CDR1 KGHSH and CDR2 LQKENI. This CDR3 contains 15 residues. The DNA for the CDR3 is TGTGCCAGCTCACCCCCCTCGAAGGACTTTGAGACCCAGTACTTC. It yields the protein CASSPPSKDFETQYF. Supplemented by reference TRBV18 and TRBJ2-5, the full variable domain reads NAGVMQNPRHLVRRRGQEARLRCSPMKGHSHVYWYRQLPEEGLKFMVYLQKENIIDESGMPKERFSAEFPKEGPSILRIQQVVRGDSAAYFCASSPPSKDFETQYFGPGTRLLVL.

The rearrangement joins TRBV13 to TRBJ2-1; 12 nucleotides line up with TRBD2. Germline CDR1 PRHDT, CDR2 FYEKMQ (reference sequence). Losses at the gene ends were 0 bases for V and 5 bases for J; bases not matched to a gene: 2. This CDR3 contains 16 residues. In nucleotides, the CDR3 is TGTGCCAGCAGCTTAGGAAGACTAGCGGGAGACAATGAGCAGTTCTTC. This gives the protein CASSLGRLAGDNEQFF.

V usage is TRBV7-3 and J usage is TRBJ2-7, with 11 bases matching TRBD2. The CDR3 has 19 amino acids. CDR1 and CDR2 (germline): SGHTA, FQGTGA. Unmatched junction bases numbered 16, after V lost 5 bases and J lost 1 base. CDR3 nucleotides: TGTGCCAGCAGCCCGCAAGGTAGCGGGAGGGGACGACGATCCTACGAGCAGTACTTC. Its translation: CASSPQGSGRGRRSYEQYF.

V usage is TRBV5-4 and J usage is TRBJ2-5, with TRBD2 matching 12 bases. This CDR3 contains 16 residues. V lost 3 bases, J lost 4 bases, and 7 bases stayed unmatched. Germline values: CDR1 SGHNT, CDR2 YYREEE (reference sequence). Here the CDR3 DNA reads TGTGCCAGCAGCTGGCGCGGGACTAGCGGGCGAGAGACCCAGTACTTC. Encoded protein: CASSWRGTSGRETQYF.

The chain is built from TRBV28 and TRBJ2-5; TRBD2 aligns across 9 bases. The CDR3 runs to 17 residues. The junction had 15 bases not matched to a gene; V was cut back by 1 base and J by 9 bases. Per germline, CDR1 MDHEN and CDR2 SYDVKM. The CDR3 spells CASSLSTLAGAKGAQYF. The CDR3 nucleotides read TGTGCCAGCAGTTTATCGACACTAGCGGGTGCTAAGGGAGCCCAGTACTTC.

This sequence joins TRBV7-6 and TRBJ2-3; tentatively, D is TRBD1 (5 bases). The CDR3 loop spans 14 amino acids. Trimming removed 7 bases from V and 5 bases from J, with 16 bases in between. Per the germline V gene, CDR1 is SGHVS and CDR2 is FNYEAQ. The CDR3 loop is CASTPTSTGDTQYF. CDR3 bases: TGTGCCAGCACCCCTACCTCAACAGGAGATACGCAGTATTTT.

The chain uses TRBV7-9 and TRBJ2-3, with D unresolved. The V end was cut by 4 bases, the J end by 3 bases, with 8 bases between. This CDR3 is built from 13 residues. Germline loops: CDR1 SEHNR, CDR2 FQNEAQ (reference sequence). In nucleotides, the CDR3 is TGTGCCAGCAGCTCATTAGTAACAGATACGCAGTATTTT. Amino acid sequence: CASSSLVTDTQYF.

This clone came up once. The chain employs TRBV27 and TRBJ2-7; TRBD2 might be the D (6 bases). Trimming shortened V by 3 bases and J by 4 bases, and 19 bases separated the two germline ends. CDR3 length: 16 amino acids. Germline assignment: CDR1 MNHEY and CDR2 SMNVEV (reference sequence). The CDR3 region has the DNA TGTGCCAGCAGTTTGACGCGGGGCCCGCGGCCATACGAGCAGTACTTC. It is translated as CASSLTRGPRPYEQYF.

J is TRBJ2-7 and V is TRBV11-2; D uncertain. Germline CDR1 SGHAT, CDR2 FQNNGV. This CDR3 comprises 15 residues. V was clipped by 5 bases and J by 0 bases, with 14 bases between them. CDR3 sequence reads: CASSRLVTSSYEQYF. The CDR3 DNA reads TGTGCCAGCAGCCGCCTCGTAACCAGCTCCTACGAGCAGTACTTC.

The V and J genes are TRBV2 and TRBJ2-7; 8 positions match TRBD2. The V gene's germline CDR1 is SNHLY and CDR2 FYNNEI. V was clipped by 2 bases and J by 4 bases; unmatched bases: 10. The CDR3 has 16 residues. Here the CDR3 DNA reads TGTGCCAGCAGTGAATCTCCTCAGACTAGCGTGTACGAGCAGTACTTC. Translated, it gives CASSESPQTSVYEQYF.

The V and J genes are TRBV9 and TRBJ2-3; no clear D. Germline CDR1 reads SGDLS; CDR2 reads YYNGEE. The CDR3 runs 15 residues. Trimming stripped 0 bases from V and 5 bases from J, with 13 bases between. CDR3 nucleotide sequence: TGTGCCAGCAGCGTAGCTCCGGATAGCCTAGATACGCAGTATTTT. Encoded protein: CASSVAPDSLDTQYF.

The genes are TRBV5-6 and TRBJ2-7; 14 nucleotides align to TRBD2. The V segment lost 4 bases and the J segment 7 bases; nucleotides outside the gene matches: 7. CDR3 length: 15 residues. Germline CDR1 SGHDT, CDR2 YYEEEE. CDR3 sequence reads: CASSPLTSGRVEQYF. The CDR3 nucleotides read TGTGCCAGCAGCCCATTGACTAGCGGGAGGGTTGAGCAGTACTTC.

This clone was picked up a small number of times. V is TRBV25-1 and J is TRBJ2-3; possibly TRBD2 for D (6 bases). Germline values: CDR1 MGHDK, CDR2 SYGVNS. There are 14 residues in the CDR3. V lost 7 bases to trimming and J lost 2 bases, with 13 bases between them. This chain's CDR3 is CASNGGIVTDTQYF. For the CDR3, the DNA is TGTGCCAGCAACGGCGGGATTGTCACAGATACGCAGTATTTT. Variable domain in full (rest from reference TRBV25-1 and TRBJ2-3): EADIYQTPRYLVIGTGKKITLECSQTMGHDKMYWYQQDPGMELHLIHYSYGVNSTEKGDLSSESTVSRIRTEHFPLTLESARPSHTSQYLCASNGGIVTDTQYFGPGTRLTVL.

CDR3 sequence reads: CASSVTSGLSYNEQFF. In DNA form, the CDR3 reads TGTGCCAGCAGCGTTACTAGCGGGCTGTCCTACAATGAGCAGTTCTTC. The J gene is TRBJ2-1, the V gene TRBV9, with 9 nucleotides matching TRBD2. The CDR3 covers 16 residues. Germline CDR1 reads SGDLS; CDR2 reads YYNGEE. Trimming cost V 2 bases and J 1 base; bases outside gene matches: 4.